This is a list of T cell receptor beta chains from one sample in a study of T cells after yellow fever vaccination. Via MiXCR, TCRdb re-called the 5' RACE reads, giving one row per CDR3 protein. In the table there are about 580,000 distinct CDR3 sequences, roughly 17% of which are singletons. Sequences were derived from PBMCs, sampled 4 to 6 days after the first yellow fever vaccination. These receptors all stem from a man aged 18 to 29 who received the YFV17D yellow fever vaccine. Both conserved end residues are part of each CDR3. Each record gives: clone size, J gene, D gene, V gene, CDR3 DNA, CDR3 protein. The D gene is left open where the match is weak. Part of the rows lack a size; the others show once, few, many or a class for expanded clones.

clone size: -
J gene: TRBJ2-7
D gene: -
V gene: TRBV7-9
CDR3 DNA: TGTGCCAGCAGCCCCATGACCTCCTACGAGCAGTACTTC
CDR3 protein: CASSPMTSYEQYF

clone size: few
J gene: TRBJ2-6
D gene: TRBD1
V gene: TRBV18
CDR3 DNA: TGTGCCAGCTCACGGGGACAGGGGCGCTCTGGGGCCAACGTCCTGACTTTC
CDR3 protein: CASSRGQGRSGANVLTF

clone size: few
J gene: TRBJ2-2
D gene: -
V gene: TRBV4-1
CDR3 DNA: TGCGCCAGCAGCCAACAGGGGATCGGGGAGCTGTTTTTT
CDR3 protein: CASSQQGIGELFF

clone size: -
J gene: TRBJ2-2
D gene: -
V gene: TRBV7-9
CDR3 DNA: TGTGCCAGCATTTCCGGGGTCTTATATCCCGGGGAGCTGTTTTTT
CDR3 protein: CASISGVLYPGELFF

clone size: few
J gene: TRBJ1-5
D gene: TRBD1
V gene: TRBV7-2
CDR3 DNA: TGTGCCAGCAGCCCGACAGGGGGAAGTAGCAATCAGCCCCAGCATTTT
CDR3 protein: CASSPTGGSSNQPQHF

clone size: few
J gene: TRBJ2-1
D gene: TRBD1
V gene: TRBV28
CDR3 DNA: TGTGCCATCGGACAGGGGAGTAATAGTAATGAGCAGTTCTTC
CDR3 protein: CAIGQGSNSNEQFF

clone size: -
J gene: TRBJ1-5
D gene: -
V gene: TRBV19
CDR3 DNA: TGTGCCAGTAGTATCCAGGACGGATATCAGCCCCAGCATTTT
CDR3 protein: CASSIQDGYQPQHF

clone size: few
J gene: TRBJ2-1
D gene: -
V gene: TRBV12-3/TRBV12-4
CDR3 DNA: TGTGCCAGCAGCCTTAATCTGGGGGAGCAGTTCTTC
CDR3 protein: CASSLNLGEQFF

clone size: many
J gene: TRBJ2-3
D gene: -
V gene: TRBV4-2
CDR3 DNA: TGTGCCAGCAGCCAAGTAGAAGATACGCAGTATTTT
CDR3 protein: CASSQVEDTQYF

clone size: -
J gene: TRBJ2-6
D gene: -
V gene: TRBV4-2
CDR3 DNA: TGTGCCAGCAGCCAAGTTATGGGGGGTTTAATAAACTCTGGGGCCAACGTCCTGACTTTC
CDR3 protein: CASSQVMGGLINSGANVLTF

clone size: -
J gene: TRBJ1-5
D gene: -
V gene: TRBV7-8
CDR3 DNA: TGTGCCAGCAGCTTAGCGTTGCAGATCAATCAGCCCCAGCATTTT
CDR3 protein: CASSLALQINQPQHF

clone size: few
J gene: TRBJ1-2
D gene: TRBD1
V gene: TRBV11-2
CDR3 DNA: TGTGCCAGCAGCAGAGGAGGGACAGGGGGCGTTGGCTACACCTTC
CDR3 protein: CASSRGGTGGVGYTF

clone size: few
J gene: TRBJ2-3
D gene: -
V gene: TRBV5-6
CDR3 DNA: TGTGCCAGCACGCTGAATCCCGACACAGATACGCAGTATTTT
CDR3 protein: CASTLNPDTDTQYF

clone size: -
J gene: TRBJ1-2
D gene: -
V gene: TRBV4-2
CDR3 DNA: TGTGCCAGCAGCCAAGATGGTAATCCTAACTATGGCTACACCTTC
CDR3 protein: CASSQDGNPNYGYTF

clone size: few
J gene: TRBJ2-1
D gene: TRBD2
V gene: TRBV4-1
CDR3 DNA: TGCGCCAGCAGCCAAGCCCCGACTAGCGGGGGTTGGAATGAGCAGTTCTTC
CDR3 protein: CASSQAPTSGGWNEQFF

clone size: few
J gene: TRBJ2-1
D gene: TRBD2
V gene: TRBV4-1
CDR3 DNA: TGCGCCAGCAGCCTCCAAACGATAACTAGCGGGGGGGAAGGTCCTAAGTTCTTC
CDR3 protein: CASSLQTITSGGEGPKFF

clone size: -
J gene: TRBJ2-2
D gene: TRBD2
V gene: TRBV9
CDR3 DNA: TGTGCCAGCAGCTTATTAACTAGCGGCAACACCGGGGAGCTGTTTTTT
CDR3 protein: CASSLLTSGNTGELFF

clone size: many
J gene: TRBJ1-6
D gene: -
V gene: TRBV12-3/TRBV12-4
CDR3 DNA: TGTGCCAGCAAACCGGCAGGGAACTATAATTCACCCCTCCACTTT
CDR3 protein: CASKPAGNYNSPLHF

clone size: many
J gene: TRBJ2-5
D gene: TRBD2
V gene: TRBV11-1
CDR3 DNA: TGTGCCAGCATCGAATCTTCTAGCGGAGAGACCCAGTACTTC
CDR3 protein: CASIESSSGETQYF

clone size: few
J gene: TRBJ1-4
D gene: TRBD1
V gene: TRBV27
CDR3 DNA: TGTGCCAGCGGGACAGGATTAACTAATGAAAAACTGTTTTTT
CDR3 protein: CASGTGLTNEKLFF

clone size: many
J gene: TRBJ2-5
D gene: TRBD1
V gene: TRBV27
CDR3 DNA: TGTGCCAGCAGCTTACAGGGACAGGGTATCGCCCAGTACTTC
CDR3 protein: CASSLQGQGIAQYF

clone size: few
J gene: TRBJ2-5
D gene: TRBD1
V gene: TRBV12-3/TRBV12-4
CDR3 DNA: TGTGCCAGCCGGACAGGGGCCGCTCAAGAGACCCAGTACTTC
CDR3 protein: CASRTGAAQETQYF

clone size: -
J gene: TRBJ1-5
D gene: -
V gene: TRBV4-1
CDR3 DNA: TGCGCCAGCAGCCAAGATACCACACGGTCTAGTGAGCCCCAGCATTTT
CDR3 protein: CASSQDTTRSSEPQHF

clone size: -
J gene: TRBJ2-2
D gene: -
V gene: TRBV4-2
CDR3 DNA: TGTGCCAGCAGATTGGGACTCCATAGCACCGGGGAGCTGTTTTTT
CDR3 protein: CASRLGLHSTGELFF

clone size: few
J gene: TRBJ2-2
D gene: -
V gene: TRBV3-1
CDR3 DNA: TGTGCCAGCAGCCTGTCGACTAACGTCGGGGAGCTGTTTTTT
CDR3 protein: CASSLSTNVGELFF

clone size: -
J gene: TRBJ2-2
D gene: TRBD1
V gene: TRBV20-1
CDR3 DNA: TGCAGTGCTCCGAAGGAAACAGGGGGCGGGGAGCTGTTTTTT
CDR3 protein: CSAPKETGGGELFF

clone size: few
J gene: TRBJ2-6
D gene: -
V gene: TRBV19
CDR3 DNA: TGTGCCAGTAGTATAGTTGATACTGGGGCCAACGTCCTGACTTTC
CDR3 protein: CASSIVDTGANVLTF

clone size: few
J gene: TRBJ1-3
D gene: -
V gene: TRBV9
CDR3 DNA: TGTGCCAGCAGCGCCAGGGGCTCCGGAATCTACTCTGGAAACACCATATATTTT
CDR3 protein: CASSARGSGIYSGNTIYF

clone size: -
J gene: TRBJ2-6
D gene: TRBD1
V gene: TRBV10-3
CDR3 DNA: TGTGCCATCAGCGGGGACAGGGCTGGGGCCAACGTCCTGACTTTC
CDR3 protein: CAISGDRAGANVLTF

clone size: -
J gene: TRBJ1-1
D gene: -
V gene: TRBV6-5
CDR3 DNA: TGTGCCAGCAGTTATCACGGCGGCGGTGGAGGGTCTGAAGCTTTCTTT
CDR3 protein: CASSYHGGGGGSEAFF

clone size: -
J gene: TRBJ1-1
D gene: -
V gene: TRBV10-3
CDR3 DNA: TGTGCCATCAGTGAGTCGAAAGGGCGAGGGAACACTGAAGCTTTCTTT
CDR3 protein: CAISESKGRGNTEAFF

clone size: few
J gene: TRBJ1-6
D gene: -
V gene: TRBV4-3
CDR3 DNA: TGCGCCAGCAGCCAAGAAAGCCTAGAGGATAATTCACCCCTCCACTTT
CDR3 protein: CASSQESLEDNSPLHF

clone size: many
J gene: TRBJ2-2
D gene: -
V gene: TRBV29-1
CDR3 DNA: TGCAGCGTTGAATCTGTTTCTCACACCGGGGAGCTGTTTTTT
CDR3 protein: CSVESVSHTGELFF

clone size: -
J gene: TRBJ2-1
D gene: -
V gene: TRBV6-2/TRBV6-3
CDR3 DNA: TGTGCCAGCACCGAAAATTCCGGGTCTTCCCACAATGAGCAGTTCTTC
CDR3 protein: CASTENSGSSHNEQFF

clone size: few
J gene: TRBJ2-3
D gene: -
V gene: TRBV7-8
CDR3 DNA: TGTGCCAGCAGCCAAGATCCGGTGGGGAGCACAGATACGCAGTATTTT
CDR3 protein: CASSQDPVGSTDTQYF

clone size: -
J gene: TRBJ2-4
D gene: -
V gene: TRBV4-3
CDR3 DNA: TGCGCCAGCAGCCAAGATACTGCGCAGGGGGGAAACATTCAGTACTTC
CDR3 protein: CASSQDTAQGGNIQYF

clone size: -
J gene: TRBJ1-5
D gene: -
V gene: TRBV6-2/TRBV6-3
CDR3 DNA: TGTGCCAGCCGGAGGACGAATCAGCCCCAGCATTTT
CDR3 protein: CASRRTNQPQHF

clone size: -
J gene: TRBJ2-1
D gene: TRBD1
V gene: TRBV5-1
CDR3 DNA: TGCGCCAGCAGCTTTAGACAGGGAACCGACACCCCCTACAATGAGCAGTTCTTC
CDR3 protein: CASSFRQGTDTPYNEQFF

clone size: -
J gene: TRBJ2-7
D gene: -
V gene: TRBV30
CDR3 DNA: TGTGCCTGTGACGGCGGGCCCCTATCCTACGAGCAGTACTTC
CDR3 protein: CACDGGPLSYEQYF